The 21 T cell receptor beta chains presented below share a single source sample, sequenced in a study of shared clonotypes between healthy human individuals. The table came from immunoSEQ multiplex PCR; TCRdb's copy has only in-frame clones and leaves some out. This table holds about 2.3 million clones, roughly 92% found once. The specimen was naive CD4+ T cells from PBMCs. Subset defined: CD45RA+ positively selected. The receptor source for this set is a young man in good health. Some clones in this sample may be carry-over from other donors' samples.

The CDR3: CASSRIIRMAGGTGELFF. As DNA, the CDR3 is TGTGCCAGCTCACGCATCATACGAATGGCGGGAGGCACCGGGGAGCTGTTTTTT. The rearrangement links TRBV18 to TRBJ2-2; 8 nucleotides line up with TRBD2. The CDR3 covers 18 residues. The germline gives CDR1 KGHSH, CDR2 LQKENI. V dropped 4 bases and J dropped 4; count of bases not matched to a gene: 14.

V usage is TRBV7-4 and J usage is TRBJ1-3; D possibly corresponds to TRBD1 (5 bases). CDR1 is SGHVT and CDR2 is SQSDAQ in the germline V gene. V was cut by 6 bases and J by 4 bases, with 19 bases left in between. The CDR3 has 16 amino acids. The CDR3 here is CASRPRRGRRGNTIYF. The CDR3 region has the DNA TGTGCCAGCAGGCCGAGAAGGGGCCGGCGGGGAAACACCATATATTTT.

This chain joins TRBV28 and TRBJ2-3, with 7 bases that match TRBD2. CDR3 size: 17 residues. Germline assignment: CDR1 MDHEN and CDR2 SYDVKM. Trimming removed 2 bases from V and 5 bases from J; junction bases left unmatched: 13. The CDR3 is CASSLPVRRGSLDTQYF. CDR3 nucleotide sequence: TGTGCCAGCAGTTTACCCGTGAGACGCGGGAGCTTAGATACGCAGTATTTT. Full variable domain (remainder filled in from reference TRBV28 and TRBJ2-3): DVKVTQSSRYLVKRTGEKVFLECVQDMDHENMFWYRQDPGLGLRLIYFSYDVKMKEKGDIPEGYSVSREKKERFSLILESASTNQTSMYLCASSLPVRRGSLDTQYFGPGTRLTVL.

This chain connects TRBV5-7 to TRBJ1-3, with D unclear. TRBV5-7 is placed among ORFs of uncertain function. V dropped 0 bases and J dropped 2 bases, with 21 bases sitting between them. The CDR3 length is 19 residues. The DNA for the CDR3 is TGTGCCAGCAGCTTGGCCGGACCTCAGATCCTCCGAGCTGGAAACACCATATATTTT. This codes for CASSLAGPQILRAGNTIYF.

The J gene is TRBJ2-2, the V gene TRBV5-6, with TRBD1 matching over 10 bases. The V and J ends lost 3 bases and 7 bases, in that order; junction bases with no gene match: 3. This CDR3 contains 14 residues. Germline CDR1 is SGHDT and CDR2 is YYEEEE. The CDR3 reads CASSSGTGVGELFF. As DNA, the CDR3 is TGTGCCAGCAGCTCCGGGACAGGGGTCGGGGAGCTGTTTTTT.

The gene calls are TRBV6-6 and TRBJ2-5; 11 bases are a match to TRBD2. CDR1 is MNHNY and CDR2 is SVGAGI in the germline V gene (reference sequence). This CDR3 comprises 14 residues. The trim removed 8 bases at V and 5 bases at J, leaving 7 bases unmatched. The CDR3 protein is CASHRLAGLETQYF. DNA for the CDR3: TGTGCCAGCCATCGACTAGCGGGATTGGAGACCCAGTACTTC.

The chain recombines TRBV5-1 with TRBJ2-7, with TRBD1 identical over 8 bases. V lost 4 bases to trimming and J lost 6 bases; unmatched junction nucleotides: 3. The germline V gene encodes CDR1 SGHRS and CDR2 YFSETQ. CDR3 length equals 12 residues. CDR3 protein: CASSATGAEQYF. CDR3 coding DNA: TGCGCCAGCAGCGCGACAGGGGCCGAGCAGTACTTC.

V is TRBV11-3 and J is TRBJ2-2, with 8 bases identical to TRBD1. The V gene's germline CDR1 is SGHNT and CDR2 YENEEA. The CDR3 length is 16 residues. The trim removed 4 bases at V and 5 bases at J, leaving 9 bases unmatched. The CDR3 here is CASSSQGVGGTGELFF. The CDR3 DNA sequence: TGTGCCAGCAGCTCACAGGGGGTCGGCGGTACCGGGGAGCTGTTTTTT.

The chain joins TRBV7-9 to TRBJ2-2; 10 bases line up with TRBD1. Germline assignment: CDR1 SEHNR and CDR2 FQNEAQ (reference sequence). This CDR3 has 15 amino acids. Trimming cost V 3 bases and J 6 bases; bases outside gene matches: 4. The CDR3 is CASSLTGGGAGELFF. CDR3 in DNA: TGTGCCAGCAGCTTGACAGGGGGCGGAGCCGGGGAGCTGTTTTTT. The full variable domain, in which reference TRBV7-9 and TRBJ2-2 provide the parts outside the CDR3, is DTGVSQNPRHKITKRGQNVTFRCDPISEHNRLYWYRQTLGQGPEFLTYFQNEAQLEKSRLLSDRFSAERPKGSFSTLEIQRTEQGDSAMYLCASSLTGGGAGELFFGEGSRLTVL.

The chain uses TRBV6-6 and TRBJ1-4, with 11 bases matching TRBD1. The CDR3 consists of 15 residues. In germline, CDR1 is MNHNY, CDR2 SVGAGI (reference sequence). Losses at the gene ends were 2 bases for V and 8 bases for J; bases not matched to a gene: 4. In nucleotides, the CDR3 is TGTGCCAGCAGTTACAGGACAGGGGGCCAAGAAAAACTGTTTTTT. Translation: CASSYRTGGQEKLFF.

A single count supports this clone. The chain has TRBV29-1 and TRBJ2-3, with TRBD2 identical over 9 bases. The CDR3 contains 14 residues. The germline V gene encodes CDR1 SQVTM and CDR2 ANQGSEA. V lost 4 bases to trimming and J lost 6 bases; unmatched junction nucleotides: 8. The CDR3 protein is CSVGMASGKDTQYF. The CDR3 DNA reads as TGCAGCGTTGGTATGGCTAGCGGGAAGGATACGCAGTATTTT.

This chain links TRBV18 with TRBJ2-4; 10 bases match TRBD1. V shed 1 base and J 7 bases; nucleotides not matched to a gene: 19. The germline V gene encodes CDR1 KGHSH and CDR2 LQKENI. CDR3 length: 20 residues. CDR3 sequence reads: CASSPLLALGPGQGPNIQYF. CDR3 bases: TGTGCCAGCTCACCACTCTTAGCTCTTGGGCCGGGACAGGGGCCCAACATTCAGTACTTC.

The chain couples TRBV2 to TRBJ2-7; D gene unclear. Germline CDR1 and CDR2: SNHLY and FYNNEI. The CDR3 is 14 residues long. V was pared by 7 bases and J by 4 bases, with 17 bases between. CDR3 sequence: CASIYQETSYEQYF. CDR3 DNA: TGTGCCAGCATTTATCAGGAAACGTCTTACGAGCAGTACTTC.

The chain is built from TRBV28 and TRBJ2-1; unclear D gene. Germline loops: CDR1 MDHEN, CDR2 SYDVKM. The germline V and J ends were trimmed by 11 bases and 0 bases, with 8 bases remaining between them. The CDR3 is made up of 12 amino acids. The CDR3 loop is CACDGSYNEQFF. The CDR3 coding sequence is TGTGCCTGTGACGGCTCCTACAATGAGCAGTTCTTC.

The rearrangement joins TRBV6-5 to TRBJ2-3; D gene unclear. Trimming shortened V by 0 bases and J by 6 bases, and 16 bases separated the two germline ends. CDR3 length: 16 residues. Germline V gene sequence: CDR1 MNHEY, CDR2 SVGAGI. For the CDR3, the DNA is TGTGCCAGCAGTTACTCAGGAGTAGCCAATTATGATACGCAGTATTTT. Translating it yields CASSYSGVANYDTQYF.

CDR3 DNA sequence: TGTGCCAGCAGCTTGGATTGGGGGCGGGATATCTACAATGAGCAGTTCTTC. Amino acid sequence: CASSLDWGRDIYNEQFF. This chain joins TRBV7-9 and TRBJ2-1; D is possibly TRBD1 or TRBD2 (6 bases each). The V gene lost 3 bases and the J gene lost 3 bases, with 18 bases spanning the gap. Germline-derived CDR1 and CDR2 are SEHNR and FQNEAQ (reference sequence). The CDR3 is 17 residues long.

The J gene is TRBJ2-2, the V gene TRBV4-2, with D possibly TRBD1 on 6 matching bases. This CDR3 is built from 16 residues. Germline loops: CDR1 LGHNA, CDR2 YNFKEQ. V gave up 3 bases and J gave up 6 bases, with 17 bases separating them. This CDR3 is CASSHRTGTIPGELFF. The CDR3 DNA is TGTGCCAGCAGCCACAGGACCGGGACAATCCCCGGGGAGCTGTTTTTT.

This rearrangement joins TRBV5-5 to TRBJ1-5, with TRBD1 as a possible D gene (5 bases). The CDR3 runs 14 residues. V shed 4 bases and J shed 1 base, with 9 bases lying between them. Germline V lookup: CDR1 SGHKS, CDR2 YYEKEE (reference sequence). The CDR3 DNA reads TGTGCCAGCAGCAGCTGGGGGAGCAATCAGCCCCAGCATTTT. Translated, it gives CASSSWGSNQPQHF.

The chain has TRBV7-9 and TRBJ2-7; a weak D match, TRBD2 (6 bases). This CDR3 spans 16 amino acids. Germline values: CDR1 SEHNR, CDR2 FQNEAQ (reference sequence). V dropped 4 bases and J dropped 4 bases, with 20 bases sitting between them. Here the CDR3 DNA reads TGTGCCAGCAGCTACAGAGTGGGAGGTGCTGAGTACGAGCAGTACTTC. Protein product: CASSYRVGGAEYEQYF.

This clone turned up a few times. CDR3 DNA: TGTGTCACGGCGAGAGCGGGAGTAGAGACCCAGTACTTC. Protein: CVTARAGVETQYF. The chain links TRBV7-3 to TRBJ2-5; 8 bases line up with TRBD2. Germline lookup yields CDR1 SGHTA and CDR2 FQGTGA. This CDR3 region has 13 residues.

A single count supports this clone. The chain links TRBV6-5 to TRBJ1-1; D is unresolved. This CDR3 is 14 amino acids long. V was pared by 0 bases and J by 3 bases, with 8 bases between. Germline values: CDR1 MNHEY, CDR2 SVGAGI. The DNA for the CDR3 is TGTGCCAGCAGTTACTCAACCTTTGACACTGAAGCTTTCTTT. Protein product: CASSYSTFDTEAFF.